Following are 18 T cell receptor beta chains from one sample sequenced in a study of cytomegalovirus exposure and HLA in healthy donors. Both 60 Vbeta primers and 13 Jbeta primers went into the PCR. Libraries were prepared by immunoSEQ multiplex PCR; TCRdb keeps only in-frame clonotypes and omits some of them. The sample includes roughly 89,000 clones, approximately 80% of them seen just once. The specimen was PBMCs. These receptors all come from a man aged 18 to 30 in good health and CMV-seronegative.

As DNA, the CDR3 is TGTGCCAGCAGCTTTGGACAGGGACAAGAGACCCAGTACTTC. Its protein is CASSFGQGQETQYF. The J gene is TRBJ2-5, the V gene TRBV7-9; TRBD1 matches 8 bases. The V segment lost 3 bases and the J segment 2 bases; nucleotides outside the gene matches: 2. Germline assignment: CDR1 SEHNR and CDR2 FQNEAQ (reference sequence). CDR3 length equals 14 residues. The complete variable domain, with remaining parts taken from reference TRBV7-9 and TRBJ2-5, reads DTGVSQNPRHKITKRGQNVTFRCDPISEHNRLYWYRQTLGQGPEFLTYFQNEAQLEKSRLLSDRFSAERPKGSFSTLEIQRTEQGDSAMYLCASSFGQGQETQYFGPGTRLLVL.

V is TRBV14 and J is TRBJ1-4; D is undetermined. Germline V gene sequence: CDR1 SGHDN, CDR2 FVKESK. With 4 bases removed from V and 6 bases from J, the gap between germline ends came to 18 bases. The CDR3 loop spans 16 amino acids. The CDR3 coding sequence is TGTGCCAGCAGCCGGTTGCTCGGTGGTGGTGATGAAAAACTGTTTTTT. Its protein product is CASSRLLGGGDEKLFF.

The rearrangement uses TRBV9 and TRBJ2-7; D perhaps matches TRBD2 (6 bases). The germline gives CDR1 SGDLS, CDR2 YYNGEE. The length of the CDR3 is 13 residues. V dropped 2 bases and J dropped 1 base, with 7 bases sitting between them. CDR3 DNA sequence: TGTGCCAGCAGCGTCGGGGGTTCCTACGAGCAGTACTTC. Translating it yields CASSVGGSYEQYF.

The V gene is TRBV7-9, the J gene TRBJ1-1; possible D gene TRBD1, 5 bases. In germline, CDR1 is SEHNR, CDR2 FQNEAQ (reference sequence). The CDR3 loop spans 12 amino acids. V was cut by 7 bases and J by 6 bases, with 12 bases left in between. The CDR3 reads CASTIGVSEAFF. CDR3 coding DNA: TGTGCCAGCACCATAGGGGTTTCTGAAGCTTTCTTT.

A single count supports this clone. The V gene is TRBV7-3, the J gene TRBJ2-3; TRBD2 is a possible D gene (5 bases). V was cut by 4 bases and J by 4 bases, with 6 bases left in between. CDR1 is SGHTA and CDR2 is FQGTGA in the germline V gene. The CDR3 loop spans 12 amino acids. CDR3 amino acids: CASSSGADTQYF. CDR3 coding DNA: TGTGCCAGCAGCTCCGGGGCAGATACGCAGTATTTT.

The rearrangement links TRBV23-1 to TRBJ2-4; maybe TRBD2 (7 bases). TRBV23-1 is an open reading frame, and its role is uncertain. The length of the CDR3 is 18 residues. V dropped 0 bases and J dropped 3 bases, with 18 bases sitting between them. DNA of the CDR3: TGCGCCAGCAGTCAATCCCAGGGAGGGGGTTTAGGCAAAAACATTCAGTACTTC. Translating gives CASSQSQGGGLGKNIQYF.

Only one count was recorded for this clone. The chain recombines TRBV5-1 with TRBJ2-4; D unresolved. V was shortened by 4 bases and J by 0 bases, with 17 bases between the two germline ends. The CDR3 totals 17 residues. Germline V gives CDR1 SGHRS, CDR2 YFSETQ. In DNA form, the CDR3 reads TGCGCCAGCAGCCTGGAGAGGCCTCTGCTAGCCAAAAACATTCAGTACTTC. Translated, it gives CASSLERPLLAKNIQYF.

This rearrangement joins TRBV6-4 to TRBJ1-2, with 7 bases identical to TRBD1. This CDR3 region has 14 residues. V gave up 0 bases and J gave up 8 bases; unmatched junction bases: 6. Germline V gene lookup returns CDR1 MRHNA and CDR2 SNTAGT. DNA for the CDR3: TGTGCCAGCAGTGACTCCCCCCAGGGGGAGGGCTACACCTTC. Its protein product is CASSDSPQGEGYTF.

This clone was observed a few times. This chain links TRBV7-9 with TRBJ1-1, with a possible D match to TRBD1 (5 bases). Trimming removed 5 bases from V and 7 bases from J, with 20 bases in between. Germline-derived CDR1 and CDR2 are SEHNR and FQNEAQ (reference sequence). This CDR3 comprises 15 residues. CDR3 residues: CASSPAGGVNVEAFF. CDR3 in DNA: TGTGCCAGCAGCCCCGCGGGAGGGGTAAACGTTGAAGCTTTCTTT. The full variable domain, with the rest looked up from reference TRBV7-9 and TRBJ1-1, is DTGVSQNPRHKITKRGQNVTFRCDPISEHNRLYWYRQTLGQGPEFLTYFQNEAQLEKSRLLSDRFSAERPKGSFSTLEIQRTEQGDSAMYLCASSPAGGVNVEAFFGQGTRLTVV.

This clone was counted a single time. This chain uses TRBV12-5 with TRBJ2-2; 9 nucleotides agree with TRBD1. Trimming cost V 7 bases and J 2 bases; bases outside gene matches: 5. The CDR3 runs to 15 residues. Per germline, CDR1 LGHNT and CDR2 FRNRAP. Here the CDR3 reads CASDRGPANTGELFF. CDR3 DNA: TGTGCTAGTGACAGGGGGCCGGCTAACACCGGGGAGCTGTTTTTT.

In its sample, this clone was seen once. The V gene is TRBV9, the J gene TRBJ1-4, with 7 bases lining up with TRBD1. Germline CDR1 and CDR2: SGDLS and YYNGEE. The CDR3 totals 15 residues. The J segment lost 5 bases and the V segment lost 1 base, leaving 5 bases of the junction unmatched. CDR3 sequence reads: CASSVLPGQNEKLFF. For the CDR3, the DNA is TGTGCCAGCAGCGTACTACCGGGACAGAATGAAAAACTGTTTTTT.

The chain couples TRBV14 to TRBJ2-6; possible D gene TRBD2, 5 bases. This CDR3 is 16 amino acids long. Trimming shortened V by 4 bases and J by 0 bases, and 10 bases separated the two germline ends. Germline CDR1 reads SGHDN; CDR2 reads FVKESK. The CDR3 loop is CASSPPGVSGANVLTF. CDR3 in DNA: TGTGCCAGCAGCCCCCCCGGGGTCTCTGGGGCCAACGTCCTGACTTTC.

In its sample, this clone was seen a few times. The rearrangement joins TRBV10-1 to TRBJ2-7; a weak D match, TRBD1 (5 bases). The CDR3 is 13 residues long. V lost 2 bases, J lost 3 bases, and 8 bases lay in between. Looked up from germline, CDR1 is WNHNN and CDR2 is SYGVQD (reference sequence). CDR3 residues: CASSEGAYYEQYF. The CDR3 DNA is TGCGCCAGCAGTGAGGGGGCCTACTACGAGCAGTACTTC.

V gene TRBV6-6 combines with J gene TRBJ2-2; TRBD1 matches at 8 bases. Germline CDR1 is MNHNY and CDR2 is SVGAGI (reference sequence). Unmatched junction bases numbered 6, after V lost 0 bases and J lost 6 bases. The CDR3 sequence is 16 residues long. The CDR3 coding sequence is TGTGCCAGCAGTTACTCCCGGACAGGGCGAGCCGGGGAGCTGTTTTTT. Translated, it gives CASSYSRTGRAGELFF.

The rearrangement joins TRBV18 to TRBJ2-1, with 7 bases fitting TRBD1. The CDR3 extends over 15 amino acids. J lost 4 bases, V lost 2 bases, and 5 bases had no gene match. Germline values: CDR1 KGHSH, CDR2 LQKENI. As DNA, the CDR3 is TGTGCCAGCTCACCAACACAGGGGACATACAATGAGCAGTTCTTC. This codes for CASSPTQGTYNEQFF.

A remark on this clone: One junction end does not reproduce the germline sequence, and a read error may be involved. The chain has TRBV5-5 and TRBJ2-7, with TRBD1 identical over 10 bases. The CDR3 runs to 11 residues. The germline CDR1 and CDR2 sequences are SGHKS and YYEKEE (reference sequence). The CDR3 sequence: CASSSRDRGRF. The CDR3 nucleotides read TGTGCCAGCAGCTCCCGGGACAGGGGACGGTTC.

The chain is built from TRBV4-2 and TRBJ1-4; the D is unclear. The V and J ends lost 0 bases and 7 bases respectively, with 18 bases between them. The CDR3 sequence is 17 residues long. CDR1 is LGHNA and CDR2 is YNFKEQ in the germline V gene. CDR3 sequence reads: CASSQDSASPNSEKLFF. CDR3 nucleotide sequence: TGTGCCAGCAGCCAAGATTCAGCGAGTCCAAACTCTGAAAAACTGTTTTTT.

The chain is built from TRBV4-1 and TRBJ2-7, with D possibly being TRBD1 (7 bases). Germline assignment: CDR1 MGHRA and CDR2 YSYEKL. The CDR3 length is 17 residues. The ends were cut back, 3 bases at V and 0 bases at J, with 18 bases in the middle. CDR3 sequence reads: CASSQGLGTESSYEQYF. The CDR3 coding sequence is TGCGCCAGCAGCCAGGGACTCGGGACAGAAAGCTCCTACGAGCAGTACTTC.